Presented here are 25 T cell receptor beta chains from one specimen sequenced in a study of blood T cells in healthy people across ages. Then a second PCR, running roughly 7 to 11 cycles, was carried out with a sample-barcoded 5' primer and a J-beta primer mix. A single record per CDR3 protein comes from TCRdb applying MiXCR to the 5' RACE reads. The sample has around 800,000 distinct CDR3 sequences, about 42% seen once. Sequences were obtained from blood. These receptors all stem from a man aged 80 or over in good health.

The rearrangement joins TRBV30 to TRBJ2-3; the D gene is possibly TRBD2 (6 bases). The length of the CDR3 is 14 residues. The ends were cut back, 3 bases at V and 6 bases at J, with 16 bases in the middle. The germline V gene has CDR1 GTSNPN and CDR2 SVGIG (reference sequence). The CDR3 region has the DNA TGTGCCTGGAGAAACGCCGGGAGCAGCGATACGCAGTATTTT. Translation: CAWRNAGSSDTQYF.

This clonotype has only a few counts. The genes are TRBV20-1 and TRBJ2-7; D may be TRBD1 or TRBD2 (5 bases each). Trimming pared 6 bases from V and 3 bases from J, leaving 15 bases between. The CDR3 length is 13 residues. Germline loops: CDR1 DFQATT, CDR2 SNEGSKA (reference sequence). CDR3 DNA sequence: TGCAGTGCCTCTTGGCCGGGGCACTACGAGCAGTACTTC. As protein: CSASWPGHYEQYF.

This clonotype was seen a few times. The CDR3 sequence is CSATQSGELFF. The CDR3 region has the DNA TGCAGTGCTACCCAGAGCGGGGAGCTGTTTTTT. V and J are TRBV20-1 and TRBJ2-2; D is unclear. This CDR3 spans 11 amino acids. Trimming took 4 bases from V and 7 from J, leaving 7 bases between them. CDR1 and CDR2 from the germline V gene are DFQATT and SNEGSKA (reference sequence).

There are a few counts of this clonotype. The chain joins TRBV6-1 to TRBJ2-3; weak D call: TRBD1 (6 bases). Germline values: CDR1 MNHNS, CDR2 SASEGT. V lost 7 bases and J 2 bases, leaving 16 bases between the germline ends. CDR3 length: 15 amino acids. CDR3 sequence reads: CASNTARGSTDTQYF. The CDR3 nucleotides are TGTGCCAGCAATACGGCGAGGGGGTCCACAGATACGCAGTATTTT.

This chain links TRBV12-3 or TRBV12-4 with TRBJ2-1, with 8 bases identical to TRBD2. V dropped 6 bases and J dropped 0; count of bases not matched to a gene: 16. The CDR3 is 19 amino acids. The DNA for the CDR3 is TGTGCCAGCAGCTCACGCCTTAGCGGGATCAAGAGCTCCTACAATGAGCAGTTCTTC. Its protein is CASSSRLSGIKSSYNEQFF.

This clonotype was counted at least ten times. V and J are TRBV20-1 and TRBJ2-6; TRBD1 or TRBD2 may be the D gene (5 bases each). Trimming took 4 bases from V and 0 from J, leaving 16 bases between them. CDR1 and CDR2 (germline): DFQATT, SNEGSKA (reference sequence). The CDR3 contains 17 residues. Here the CDR3 DNA reads TGCAGTGCTACCGAGGGGCGGCTGCGCTCTGGGGCCAACGTCCTGACTTTC. This codes for CSATEGRLRSGANVLTF.

Concerning this clonotype: This may be a read error, as it is one base from a much larger clone. This chain links TRBV14 with TRBJ2-7, with D unresolved. The CDR3 runs to 13 residues. The germline CDR1 and CDR2 sequences are SGHDN and FVKESK. CDR3 region: CASSQVQNYGQYF. In DNA, the CDR3 is TGTGCCAGCAGCCAAGTACAGAACTACGGGCAGTACTTC.

In regard to this clonotype: At one end, the junction sequence differs from germline, possibly due to a read error. The CDR3 DNA follows: TGCGCCAGCAGCCTCACCGGGACAGGGTCAGATACGCGGTATTTT. It codes for CASSLTGTGSDTRYF. The chain has TRBV5-1 and TRBJ2-3, with 9 bases lining up with TRBD1. In germline, CDR1 is SGHRS, CDR2 YFSETQ. The CDR3 covers 15 residues.

J is TRBJ2-5 and V is TRBV20-1; 15 nucleotides agree with TRBD2. CDR1 DFQATT and CDR2 SNEGSKA come from the germline V gene (reference sequence). The junction had 12 bases not matched to a gene; V was cut back by 5 bases and J by 11 bases. The CDR3 is 15 residues long. CDR3 amino acids: CSAPRRTSGRGEQYF. CDR3 coding DNA: TGCAGTGCTCCCCGCCGGACTAGCGGGAGGGGTGAGCAGTACTTC.

There are a few counts of this clonotype. The rearrangement uses TRBV7-8 and TRBJ1-2; D uncertain. The germline gives CDR1 SGHVS, CDR2 FQNEAQ. The CDR3 length is 11 residues. The ends were cut back, 4 bases at V and 4 bases at J, with 4 bases in the middle. This CDR3 is CASSSAYGYTF. The CDR3 DNA is TGTGCCAGCAGCTCAGCCTATGGCTACACCTTC.

The genes are TRBV12-3 or TRBV12-4 and TRBJ2-2; D may be TRBD2 (5 bases). This CDR3 comprises 15 residues. With 1 base removed from V and 1 base from J, the gap between germline ends came to 7 bases. CDR3 in DNA: TGTGCCAGCAGTTTAGTCGCGGGGAACACCGGGGAGCTGTTTTTT. Translation: CASSLVAGNTGELFF.

The chain has TRBV28 and TRBJ2-1; the match to TRBD2 covers 10 bases. The J call could be wrong; TRBJ2-7 is a better fit for the DNA end. Germline V gene sequence: CDR1 MDHEN, CDR2 SYDVKM. The CDR3 length is 15 residues. CDR3 sequence: CASRPPSGRDNEQYF. DNA of the CDR3: TGTGCCAGCAGACCTCCTAGCGGGAGAGACAATGAGCAGTACTTC.

This rearrangement joins TRBV30 to TRBJ2-5; 16 bases match TRBD2. Germline V gene sequence: CDR1 GTSNPN, CDR2 SVGIG (reference sequence). The V gene end was trimmed by 7 bases and the J gene end by 1 base; junction bases not matched to a gene: 3. The CDR3 contains 15 residues. In nucleotides, the CDR3 is TGTGCCTTGGGACTAGCGGGAGGGGTCCAAGAGACCCAGTACTTC. Its protein is CALGLAGGVQETQYF.

This chain links TRBV6-2 or TRBV6-3 with TRBJ2-7; no definite D call. Germline CDR1 MNHEY, CDR2 SVGEGT. Between the trimmed V and J ends, which lost 6 bases and 3 bases, there was a span of 18 bases. The CDR3 is made up of 15 amino acids. The CDR3 region is CASSRDSSGNYEQYF. The CDR3 DNA is TGTGCCAGCAGCAGAGATAGTTCGGGCAACTACGAGCAGTACTTC.

The V gene is TRBV10-3, the J gene TRBJ1-1; D might be TRBD1 (5 bases). This CDR3 has 14 residues. Germline values: CDR1 ENHRY, CDR2 SYGVKD. V lost 10 bases and J lost 1, with 16 bases in between. CDR3 DNA: TGTGCCACTACCTCGAGGGGAAAGAACACTGAAGCTTTCTTT. It specifies CATTSRGKNTEAFF.

The J gene is TRBJ1-2, the V gene TRBV25-1, with 7 bases matching TRBD1. The CDR3 loop spans 16 amino acids. The junction had 15 bases not matched to a gene; V was cut back by 4 bases and J by 7 bases. Germline V gives CDR1 MGHDK, CDR2 SYGVNS. The CDR3 here is CASSARSDRVTGGYTF. The CDR3 bases are TGTGCCAGCAGTGCGAGGAGCGACAGGGTGACTGGTGGCTACACCTTC.

With respect to this clonotype: Possible read error: a much larger clone is one base away. The genes are TRBV10-3 and TRBJ2-1; 11 bases agree with TRBD2. The CDR3 totals 15 residues. CDR1 ENHRY and CDR2 SYGVKD come from the germline V gene. CDR3 DNA: TGTACCATCAGTGAGTCGACTAGCGGGGCCAATGAGCAGTTCTTC. Amino acids: CTISESTSGANEQFF.

This clonotype was found once. This chain uses TRBV13 with TRBJ2-3; 9 bases line up with TRBD1. The junction had 8 bases not matched to a gene; V was cut back by 5 bases and J by 2 bases. The CDR3 has 16 residues. Germline CDR1 is PRHDT and CDR2 is FYEKMQ (reference sequence). CDR3 nucleotide sequence: TGTGCCAGCAGCAAACGGACAGGGGCAAACACAGATACGCAGTATTTT. Its protein is CASSKRTGANTDTQYF.

Comments on this clonotype: A read error may produce the germline difference seen at one junction end. The chain recombines TRBV7-2 with TRBJ2-7, with 8 bases identical to TRBD2. CDR3 size: 15 residues. The germline V gene has CDR1 SGHTA and CDR2 FQGNSA. CDR3 bases: TGTGCCGGCAGCTTAGCAGCGGGAGCTATGTACGAGCAGTACTTC. It yields the protein CAGSLAAGAMYEQYF. Combining the CDR3 with reference TRBV7-2 and TRBJ2-7 gives the whole variable domain GAGVSQSPSNKVTEKGKDVELRCDPISGHTALYWYRQSLGQGLEFLIYFQGNSAPDKSGLPSDRFSAERTGGSVSTLTIQRTQQEDSAVYLCAGSLAAGAMYEQYFGPGTRLTVT.

About this clonotype itself: It may be a read error: a sequence one base away is much more abundant. V and J are TRBV4-1 and TRBJ2-1; a possible D gene is TRBD2 (5 bases). CDR1 and CDR2 (germline): MGHRA, YSYEKL. Trimming removed 0 bases from V and 10 bases from J, with 16 bases in between. CDR3 length equals 15 residues. The CDR3 sequence: CASSQEDGIHVEQFF. The CDR3 DNA follows: TGCGCCAGCAGCCAAGAGGACGGGATCCACGTCGAGCAGTTCTTC.

In this sample, this clonotype turned up a few times. The rearrangement uses TRBV7-3 and TRBJ2-6; TRBD2 matches at 8 bases. CDR1 and CDR2 from the germline V gene are SGHTA and FQGTGA. The CDR3 runs to 16 residues. The J segment lost 4 bases and the V segment lost 5 bases, leaving 7 bases of the junction unmatched. The CDR3 DNA reads TGTGCCAGCAGCCCCGGACTAGCATCCGGGGCCAACGTCCTGACTTTC. This codes for CASSPGLASGANVLTF.

Only a few counts were recorded for this clonotype. A much larger clone sits a single nucleotide away, making a read error possible. V gene TRBV12-3 or TRBV12-4 combines with J gene TRBJ2-2; D might be TRBD1 (6 bases). The CDR3 loop spans 15 amino acids. CDR3 loop: CAGSSGGRGTGELFF. For the CDR3, the DNA is TGTGCCGGCAGTTCCGGAGGAAGGGGGACCGGGGAGCTGTTTTTT.

The J gene is TRBJ1-2, the V gene TRBV28; D unresolved. This CDR3 has 12 residues. Trimming removed 6 bases from V and 8 bases from J, with 13 bases in between. In germline, CDR1 is MDHEN, CDR2 SYDVKM. As DNA, the CDR3 is TGTGCCAGCAGCGCTCACCCCCGGGGCTACACCTTC. Amino acids: CASSAHPRGYTF.

This clonotype was seen a handful of times. V is TRBV6-6 and J is TRBJ2-5; either TRBD1 or TRBD2 may fit D (6 bases each). The CDR3 is 15 amino acids. Trimming cost V 4 bases and J 4 bases, with 16 bases left between them. The germline CDR1 and CDR2 sequences are MNHNY and SVGAGI (reference sequence). In DNA, the CDR3 is TGTGCCAGCAGTTCCGAAGGGGGACTGAGAGAGACCCAGTACTTC. Residues: CASSSEGGLRETQYF.

Comment on this clonotype: The junction and the germline gene differ at one end; a read error may be behind it. The chain employs TRBV9 and TRBJ2-1, with D unresolved. This CDR3 spans 13 amino acids. From germline, CDR1 is SGDLS and CDR2 YYNGEE. CDR3 nucleotides: TGTGCCAGCAGCGCCGACTCCGGCAATGAGCGGTTCTTC. It yields the protein CASSADSGNERFF.